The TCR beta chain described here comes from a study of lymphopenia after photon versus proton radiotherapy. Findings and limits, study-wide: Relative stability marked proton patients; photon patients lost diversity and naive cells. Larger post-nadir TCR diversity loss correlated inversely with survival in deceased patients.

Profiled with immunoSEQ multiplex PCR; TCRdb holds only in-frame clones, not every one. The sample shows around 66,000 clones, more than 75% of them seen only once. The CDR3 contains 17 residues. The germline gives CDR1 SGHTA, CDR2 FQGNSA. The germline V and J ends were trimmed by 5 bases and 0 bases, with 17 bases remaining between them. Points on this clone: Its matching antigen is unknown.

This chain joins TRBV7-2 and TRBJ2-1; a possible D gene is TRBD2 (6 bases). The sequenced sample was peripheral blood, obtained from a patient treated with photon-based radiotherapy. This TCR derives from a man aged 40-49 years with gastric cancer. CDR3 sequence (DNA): TGTGCCAGCAGCCCAAGCTGGGCGGGGAGCTCCTACAATGAGCAGTTCTTC. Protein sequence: CASSPSWAGSSYNEQFF. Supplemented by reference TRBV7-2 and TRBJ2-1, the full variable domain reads GAGVSQSPSNKVTEKGKDVELRCDPISGHTALYWYRQSLGQGLEFLIYFQGNSAPDKSGLPSDRFSAERTGGSVSTLTIQRTQQEDSAVYLCASSPSWAGSSYNEQFFGPGTRLTVL.